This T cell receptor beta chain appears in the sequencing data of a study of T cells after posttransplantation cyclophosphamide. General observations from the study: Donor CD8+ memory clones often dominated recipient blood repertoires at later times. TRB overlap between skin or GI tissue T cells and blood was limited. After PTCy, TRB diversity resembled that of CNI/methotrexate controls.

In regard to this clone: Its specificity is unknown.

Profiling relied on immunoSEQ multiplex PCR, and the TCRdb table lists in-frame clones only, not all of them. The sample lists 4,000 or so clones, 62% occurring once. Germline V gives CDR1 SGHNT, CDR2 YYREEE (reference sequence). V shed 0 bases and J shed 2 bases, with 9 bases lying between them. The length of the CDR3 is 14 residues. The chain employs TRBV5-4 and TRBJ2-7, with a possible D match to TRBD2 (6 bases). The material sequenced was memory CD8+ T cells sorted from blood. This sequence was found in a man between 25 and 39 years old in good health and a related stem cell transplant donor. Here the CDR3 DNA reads TGTGCCAGCAGCTTGGAACGGGGGACCTACGAGCAGTACTTC. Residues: CASSLERGTYEQYF. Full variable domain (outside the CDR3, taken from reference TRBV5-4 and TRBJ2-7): ETGVTQSPTHLIKTRGQQVTLRCSSQSGHNTVSWYQQALGQGPQFIFQYYREEENGRGNFPPRFSGLQFPNYSSELNVNALELDDSALYLCASSLERGTYEQYFGPGTRLTVT.